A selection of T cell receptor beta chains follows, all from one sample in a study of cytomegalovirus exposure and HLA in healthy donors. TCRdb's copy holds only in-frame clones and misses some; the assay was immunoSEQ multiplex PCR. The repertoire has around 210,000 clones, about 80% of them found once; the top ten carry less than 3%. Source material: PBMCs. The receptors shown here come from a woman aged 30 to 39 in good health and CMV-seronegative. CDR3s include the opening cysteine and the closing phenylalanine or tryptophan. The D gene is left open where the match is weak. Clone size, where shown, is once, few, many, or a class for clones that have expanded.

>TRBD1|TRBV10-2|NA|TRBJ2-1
TGCGCCAGCAAAGAGGGGGCAGGGAATGAGCAGTTCTTC
CASKEGAGNEQFF
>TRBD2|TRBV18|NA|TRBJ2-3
TGTGCCAGCTCACCCGTCAGCGGGGGCGGAGATACGCAGTATTTT
CASSPVSGGGDTQYF
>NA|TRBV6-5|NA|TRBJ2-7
TGTGCCAGCAGTTACTCTTCAGACTACGAGCAGTACTTC
CASSYSSDYEQYF
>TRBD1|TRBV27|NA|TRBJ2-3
TGTGCCAGCAGTTTATTCCGGGACAGCTTTAGCACAGATACGCAGTATTTT
CASSLFRDSFSTDTQYF
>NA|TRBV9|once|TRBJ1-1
TGTGCCAGCAGCCCCTCAGGGAATTACCTTGAAGCTTTCTTT
CASSPSGNYLEAFF
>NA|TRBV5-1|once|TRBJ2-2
TGCGCCAGCACCATGCGGGGCGTTAACACCGGGGAGCTGTTTTTT
CASTMRGVNTGELFF
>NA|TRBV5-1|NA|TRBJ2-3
TGCGCCAGCAGCTTGGGCGGATCTAGCACAGATACGCAGTATTTT
CASSLGGSSTDTQYF
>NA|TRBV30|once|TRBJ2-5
TGTGCCTGGAGTCCCATGAGGGAGACCCAGTACTTC
CAWSPMRETQYF
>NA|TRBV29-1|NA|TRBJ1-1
TGCAGCGTTGAATTTAGTATTTTGAACACTGAAGCTTTCTTT
CSVEFSILNTEAFF
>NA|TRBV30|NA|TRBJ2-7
TGTGCCTGGTGGCCTAGCCTTGCGGGACCCTCCTACGAGCAGTACTTC
CAWWPSLAGPSYEQYF
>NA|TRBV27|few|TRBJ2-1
TGTGCCAGCAGTTCACTGGGGACAATGGGTGAGCAGTTCTTC
CASSSLGTMGEQFF
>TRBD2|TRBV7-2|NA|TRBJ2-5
TGTGCCAGCAGCCGAAGACTAGCGGGAGGGGAGACCCAGTACTTC
CASSRRLAGGETQYF
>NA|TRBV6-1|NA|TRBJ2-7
TGTGCCAGCAGTGAAGTAATATCCTCCTACGAGCAGTACTTC
CASSEVISSYEQYF
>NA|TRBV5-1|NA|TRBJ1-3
TGCGCCAGCAGCTTGGACGCAGGTTCCTCTGGAAACACCATATATTTT
CASSLDAGSSGNTIYF
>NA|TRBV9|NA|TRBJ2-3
TGTGCCAGCAGCGTCGGTGTTAGCACAGATACGCAGTATTTT
CASSVGVSTDTQYF
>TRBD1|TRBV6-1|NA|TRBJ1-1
TGTGCCAGCAGTGAGTACGGGAGGGGGCATGCTGAAGCTTTCTTT
CASSEYGRGHAEAFF
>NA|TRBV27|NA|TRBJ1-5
TGTGCCAGCAGTTTACTGAATCAGCCCCAGCATTTT
CASSLLNQPQHF
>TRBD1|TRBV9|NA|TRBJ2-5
TGTGCCAGCAGCATGGACAGGGCCCAAGAGACCCAGTACTTC
CASSMDRAQETQYF
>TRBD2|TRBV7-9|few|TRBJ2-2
TGTGCCAGCAGCTTTCCGATTTTGCCTAGCGGGAGAGCCGGGGAGCTGTTTTTT
CASSFPILPSGRAGELFF
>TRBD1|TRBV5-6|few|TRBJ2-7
TGTGCCAGCAGCGTGGGACAGGGGGCCTCCTACGAGCAGTACTTC
CASSVGQGASYEQYF
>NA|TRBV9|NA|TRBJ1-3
TGTGCCAGCAGCGTGGAGAGAGGGGGGGACACCATATATTTT
CASSVERGGDTIYF
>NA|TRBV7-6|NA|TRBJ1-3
TGTGCCAGCAGCTTAGTCCTTCAGGGACTATCTGGAAACACCATATATTTT
CASSLVLQGLSGNTIYF
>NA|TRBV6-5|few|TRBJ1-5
TGTGCCACCTACTCGGGGGGAATGGCTCATTTT
CATYSGGMAHF
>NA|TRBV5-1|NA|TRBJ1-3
TGCGCCAGCAGCTTGAAGACTTGGAAAGACACCATATATTTT
CASSLKTWKDTIYF
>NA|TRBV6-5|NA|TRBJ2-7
TGTGCCAGCAGGGGGGGATCCTACGAGCAGTACTTC
CASRGGSYEQYF
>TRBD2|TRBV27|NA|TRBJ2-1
TGTGCCAGCAGTCTTAGCGGGCTACTGTACAATGAGCAGTTCTTC
CASSLSGLLYNEQFF
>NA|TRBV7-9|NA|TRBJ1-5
TGTGCCAGCAGCCAGGGGCAGAGCACACAGCCCCAGCATTTT
CASSQGQSTQPQHF
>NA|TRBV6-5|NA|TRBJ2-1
TGTGCCAGCAGTTACGGTCCCGGACTGGAGCAGTTCTTC
CASSYGPGLEQFF
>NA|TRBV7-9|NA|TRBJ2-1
TGTGCGTCAGGGGTCCCCCGGGACAAGGCCCATGAGCAGTTCTTC
CASGVPRDKAHEQFF
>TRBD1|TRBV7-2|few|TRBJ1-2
TGTGCCAGCAGCAATTCGGACAGGGGGCTTTCTGGCTACACCTTC
CASSNSDRGLSGYTF
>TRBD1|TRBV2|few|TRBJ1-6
TGTGCCAGCAGGAGAGACAGACAGGGGGCGGTTTCACCCCTCCACTTT
CASRRDRQGAVSPLHF
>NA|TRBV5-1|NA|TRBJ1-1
TGCGCCAGCAGCCTAGACGGGGGAGGACAAGCTTTCTTT
CASSLDGGGQAFF
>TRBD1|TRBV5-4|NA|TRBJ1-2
TGTGCCAGCAGCTTCGGGACAGGCGCTAACTATGGCTACACCTTC
CASSFGTGANYGYTF
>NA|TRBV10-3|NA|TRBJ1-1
TGTGCCATCAGTGAGAAGGGGCTCATGAACACTGAAGCTTTCTTT
CAISEKGLMNTEAFF
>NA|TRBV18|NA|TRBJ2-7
TGTGCCAGCTCATCAGTTGGCCCAACCTACGAGCAGTACTTC
CASSSVGPTYEQYF
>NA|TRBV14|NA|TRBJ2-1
TGTGCCAGCAGCCAAGTGGGTGGGAGTGACTACAATGAGCAGTTCTTC
CASSQVGGSDYNEQFF
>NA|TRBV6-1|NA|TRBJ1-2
TGTGCCAGCAGGGCTTTCAGGGTAGGGGATGGGGGCTACACCTTC
CASRAFRVGDGGYTF
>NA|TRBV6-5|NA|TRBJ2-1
TGTGCCAGCAGCCTAGGGACACGCAATGAGCAGTTCTTC
CASSLGTRNEQFF
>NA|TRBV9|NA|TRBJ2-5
TGTGCCAGCAGCGTAGGTCCTCAAGAGACCCAGTACTTC
CASSVGPQETQYF
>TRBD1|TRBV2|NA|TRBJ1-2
TGTGCCAGCACGGGTACAGGGGGCTATGGCTACACCTTC
CASTGTGGYGYTF
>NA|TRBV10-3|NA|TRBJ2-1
TGTGCCATCAGTAGCCGACAGGTCCTATACAATGAGCAGTTCTTC
CAISSRQVLYNEQFF
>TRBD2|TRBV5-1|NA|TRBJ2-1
TGCGCCAGCAGCTTGGGCGGGGGGGCGGACAATGAGCAGTTCTTC
CASSLGGGADNEQFF
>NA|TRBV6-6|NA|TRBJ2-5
TGTGCCAGCAGTTACCCGACTAGGGGGCGAGAGACCCAGTACTTC
CASSYPTRGRETQYF
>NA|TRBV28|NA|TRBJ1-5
TGTGCCAGCAGTTTAGCGGGGTATAGCAATCAGCCCCAGCATTTT
CASSLAGYSNQPQHF
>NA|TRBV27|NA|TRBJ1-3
TGTGCCAGCAGTTTATCGCAGGAGGGGAACTCTGGAAACACCATATATTTT
CASSLSQEGNSGNTIYF
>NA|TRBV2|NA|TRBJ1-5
TGTGCCAGCAGTGAAGGCAGGGTGTACGGTCCCCAGCATTTT
CASSEGRVYGPQHF
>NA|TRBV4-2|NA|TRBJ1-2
TGTGCCAGCAGCCAACGGTATAAGGGGTCAGGGGCGCAAGGCTACACCTTC
CASSQRYKGSGAQGYTF